This TCR beta chain was identified during a study of T cells in tumors after PD-1 blockade. Whole-study context: Excluded were patients with checkpoint blockade, immunosuppressants, or radiotherapy or other anti-cancer therapy within 4 weeks. Patients received pembrolizumab 200 mg every 3 weeks or cemiplimab 350 mg every 2 weeks. General observations from the study: Blood contained about 40% of the tumor's TCR clonotypes.

Comment on this clone: The antigen remains undetermined.

Germline trimming cut 5 bases from V and 3 bases from J; bases unmatched to any gene: 6. Germline values: CDR1 LNHDA, CDR2 SQIVND (reference sequence). CDR3 size: 14 residues. Assay used: immunoSEQ multiplex PCR; TCRdb lists only in-frame clones, some missing. The sample lists more than 45,000 clones, around four fifths occurring once. The chain couples TRBV19 to TRBJ2-5; 7 bases fit TRBD1. The clonotype originates from a human donor with advanced basal cell or squamous cell carcinoma (not recorded which). The sequencing here drew on PBMCs, taken before anti-PD-1 therapy. CDR3 sequence: CASSQTGQKETQYF. The CDR3 nucleotides read TGTGCCAGTAGTCAGACGGGACAGAAAGAGACCCAGTACTTC. Combining the CDR3 with reference TRBV19 and TRBJ2-5 gives the whole variable domain DGGITQSPKYLFRKEGQNVTLSCEQNLNHDAMYWYRQDPGQGLRLIYYSQIVNDFQKGDIAEGYSVSREKKESFPLTVTSAQKNPTAFYLCASSQTGQKETQYFGPGTRLLVL.